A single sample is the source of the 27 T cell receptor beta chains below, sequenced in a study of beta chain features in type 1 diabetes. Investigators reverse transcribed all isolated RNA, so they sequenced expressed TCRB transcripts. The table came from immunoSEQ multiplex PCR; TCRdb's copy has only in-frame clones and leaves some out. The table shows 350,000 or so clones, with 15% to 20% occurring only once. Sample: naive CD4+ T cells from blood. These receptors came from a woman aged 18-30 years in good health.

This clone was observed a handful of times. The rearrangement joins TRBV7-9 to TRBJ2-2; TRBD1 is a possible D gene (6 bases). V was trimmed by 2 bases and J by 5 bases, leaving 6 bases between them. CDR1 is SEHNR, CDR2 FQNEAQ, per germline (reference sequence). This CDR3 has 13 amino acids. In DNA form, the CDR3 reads TGTGCCAGCAGCTTAACAGGGACCGGGGAGCTGTTTTTT. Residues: CASSLTGTGELFF.

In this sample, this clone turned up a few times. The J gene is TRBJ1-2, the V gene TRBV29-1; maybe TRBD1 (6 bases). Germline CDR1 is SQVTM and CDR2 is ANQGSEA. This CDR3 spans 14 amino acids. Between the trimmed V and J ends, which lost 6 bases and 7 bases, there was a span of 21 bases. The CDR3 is CSVSSGVSMLGYTF. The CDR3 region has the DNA TGCAGCGTAAGCTCAGGGGTCTCGATGCTTGGCTACACCTTC. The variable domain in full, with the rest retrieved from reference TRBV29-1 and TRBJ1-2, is SAVISQKPSRDICQRGTSLTIQCQVDSQVTMMFWYRQQPGQSLTLIATANQGSEATYESGFVIDKFPISRPNLTFSTLTVSNMSPEDSSIYLCSVSSGVSMLGYTFGSGTRLTVV.

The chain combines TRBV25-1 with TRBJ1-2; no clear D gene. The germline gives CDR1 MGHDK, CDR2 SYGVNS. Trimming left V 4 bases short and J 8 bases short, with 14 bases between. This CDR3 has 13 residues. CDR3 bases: TGTGCCAGCAGTGCGGTGGGCCAGCAGGGCTACACCTTC. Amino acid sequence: CASSAVGQQGYTF.

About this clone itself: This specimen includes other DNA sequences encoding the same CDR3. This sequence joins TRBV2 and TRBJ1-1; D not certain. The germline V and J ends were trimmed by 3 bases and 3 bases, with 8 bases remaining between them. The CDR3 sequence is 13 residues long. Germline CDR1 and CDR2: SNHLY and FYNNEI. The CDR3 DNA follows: TGTGCCAGCAGTGACCGGAGGGACACTGAAGCTTTCTTT. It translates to CASSDRRDTEAFF.

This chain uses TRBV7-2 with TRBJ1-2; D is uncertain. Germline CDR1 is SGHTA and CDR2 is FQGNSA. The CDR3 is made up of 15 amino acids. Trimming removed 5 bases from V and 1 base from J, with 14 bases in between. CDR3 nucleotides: TGTGCCAGCAGCCCTACCTCCGGGAATAACTATGGCTACACCTTC. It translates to CASSPTSGNNYGYTF. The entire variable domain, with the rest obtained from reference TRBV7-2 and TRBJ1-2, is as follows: GAGVSQSPSNKVTEKGKDVELRCDPISGHTALYWYRQSLGQGLEFLIYFQGNSAPDKSGLPSDRFSAERTGGSVSTLTIQRTQQEDSAVYLCASSPTSGNNYGYTFGSGTRLTVV.

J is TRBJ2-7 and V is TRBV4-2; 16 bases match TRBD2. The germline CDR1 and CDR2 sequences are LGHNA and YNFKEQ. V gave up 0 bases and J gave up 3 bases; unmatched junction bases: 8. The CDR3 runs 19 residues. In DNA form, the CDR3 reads TGTGCCAGCAGCCAAGAGCCGGGACTAGCGGGAGGGAGCGACTACGAGCAGTACTTC. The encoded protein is CASSQEPGLAGGSDYEQYF.

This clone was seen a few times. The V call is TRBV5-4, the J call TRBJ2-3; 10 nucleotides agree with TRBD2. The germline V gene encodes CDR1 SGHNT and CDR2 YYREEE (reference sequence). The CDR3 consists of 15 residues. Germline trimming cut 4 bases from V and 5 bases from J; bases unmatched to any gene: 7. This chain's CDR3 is CASSLSGRTGDTQYF. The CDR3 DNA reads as TGTGCCAGCAGCCTTAGCGGGAGGACTGGAGATACGCAGTATTTT.

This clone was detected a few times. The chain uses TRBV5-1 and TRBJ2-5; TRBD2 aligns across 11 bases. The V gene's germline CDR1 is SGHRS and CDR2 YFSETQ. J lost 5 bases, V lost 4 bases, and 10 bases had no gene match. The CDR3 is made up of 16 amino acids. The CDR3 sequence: CASSTLLAGDGETQYF. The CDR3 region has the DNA TGCGCCAGCAGCACCCTACTAGCGGGAGATGGGGAGACCCAGTACTTC.

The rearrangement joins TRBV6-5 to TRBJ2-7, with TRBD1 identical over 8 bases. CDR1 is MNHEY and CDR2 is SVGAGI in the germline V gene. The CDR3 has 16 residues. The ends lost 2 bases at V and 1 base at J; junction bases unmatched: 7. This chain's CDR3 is CASSYDRTGSSYEQYF. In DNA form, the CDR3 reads TGTGCCAGCAGTTACGACCGGACAGGGAGTTCCTACGAGCAGTACTTC.

The DNA of the CDR3 is TGTGCCAGCAGTGACGGGGACAGGGCGGTCAATGGCTACACCTTC. Translated: CASSDGDRAVNGYTF. The chain recombines TRBV25-1 with TRBJ1-2; the match to TRBD1 covers 9 bases. J lost 6 bases, V lost 3 bases, and 8 bases had no gene match. The CDR3 length is 15 residues. From germline, CDR1 is MGHDK and CDR2 SYGVNS.

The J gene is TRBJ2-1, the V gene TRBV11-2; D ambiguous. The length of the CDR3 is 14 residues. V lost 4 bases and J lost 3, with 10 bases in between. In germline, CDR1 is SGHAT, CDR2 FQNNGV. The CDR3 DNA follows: TGTGCCAGCAGCTCCCGCCCCGGCTACAATGAGCAGTTCTTC. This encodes CASSSRPGYNEQFF.

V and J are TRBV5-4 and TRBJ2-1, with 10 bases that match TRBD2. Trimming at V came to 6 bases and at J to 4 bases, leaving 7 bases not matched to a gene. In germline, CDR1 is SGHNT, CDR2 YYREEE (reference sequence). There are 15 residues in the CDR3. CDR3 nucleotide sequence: TGTGCCAGCACCCAGGGGACTAGCGATTACAATGAGCAGTTCTTC. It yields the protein CASTQGTSDYNEQFF.

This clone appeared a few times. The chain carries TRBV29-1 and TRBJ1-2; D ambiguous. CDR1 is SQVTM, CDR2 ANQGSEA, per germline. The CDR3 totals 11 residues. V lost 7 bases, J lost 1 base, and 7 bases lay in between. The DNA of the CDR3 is TGCAGCGACGAGGATAACTATGGCTACACCTTC. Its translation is CSDEDNYGYTF.

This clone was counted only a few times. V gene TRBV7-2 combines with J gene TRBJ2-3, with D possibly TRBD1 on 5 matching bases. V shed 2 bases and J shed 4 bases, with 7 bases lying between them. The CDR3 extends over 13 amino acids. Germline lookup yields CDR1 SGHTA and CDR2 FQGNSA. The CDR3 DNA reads TGTGCCAGCAGCTTAAGGGGCGCAGATACGCAGTATTTT. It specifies CASSLRGADTQYF.

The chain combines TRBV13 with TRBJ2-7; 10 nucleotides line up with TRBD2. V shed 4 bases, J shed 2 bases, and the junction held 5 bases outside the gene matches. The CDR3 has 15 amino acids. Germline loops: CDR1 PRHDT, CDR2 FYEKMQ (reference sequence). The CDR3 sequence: CASSSGLAVTYEQYF. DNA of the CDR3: TGTGCCAGCAGCTCCGGACTAGCGGTGACCTACGAGCAGTACTTC.

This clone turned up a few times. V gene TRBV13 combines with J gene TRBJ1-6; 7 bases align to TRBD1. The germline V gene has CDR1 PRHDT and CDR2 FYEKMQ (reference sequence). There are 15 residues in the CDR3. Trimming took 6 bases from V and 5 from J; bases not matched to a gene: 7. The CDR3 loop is CASSYRGLDNSPLHF. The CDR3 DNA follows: TGTGCCAGCAGTTACAGGGGTTTAGATAATTCACCCCTCCACTTT. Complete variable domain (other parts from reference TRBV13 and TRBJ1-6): AAGVIQSPRHLIKEKRETATLKCYPIPRHDTVYWYQQGPGQDPQFLISFYEKMQSDKGSIPDRFSAQQFSDYHSELNMSSLELGDSALYFCASSYRGLDNSPLHFGNGTRLTVT.

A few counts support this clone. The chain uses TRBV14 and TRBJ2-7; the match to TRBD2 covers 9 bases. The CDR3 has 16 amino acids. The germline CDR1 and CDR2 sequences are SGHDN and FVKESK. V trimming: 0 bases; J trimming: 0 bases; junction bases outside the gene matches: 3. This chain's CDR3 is CASSQDSGRSSYEQYF. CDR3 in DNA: TGTGCCAGCAGCCAAGACAGCGGGAGGTCCTCCTACGAGCAGTACTTC.

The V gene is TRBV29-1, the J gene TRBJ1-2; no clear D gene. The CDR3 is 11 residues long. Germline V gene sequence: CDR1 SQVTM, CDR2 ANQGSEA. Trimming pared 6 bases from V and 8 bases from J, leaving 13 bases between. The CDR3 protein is CSVFGDWGYTF. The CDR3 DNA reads TGCAGCGTGTTCGGGGATTGGGGCTACACCTTC.

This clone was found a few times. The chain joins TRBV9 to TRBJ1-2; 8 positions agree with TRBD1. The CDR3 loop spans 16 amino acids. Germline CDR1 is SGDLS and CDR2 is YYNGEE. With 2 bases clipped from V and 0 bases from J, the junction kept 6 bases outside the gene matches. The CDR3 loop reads CASSVGQAATNYGYTF. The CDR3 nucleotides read TGTGCCAGCAGCGTGGGACAGGCGGCAACTAACTATGGCTACACCTTC.

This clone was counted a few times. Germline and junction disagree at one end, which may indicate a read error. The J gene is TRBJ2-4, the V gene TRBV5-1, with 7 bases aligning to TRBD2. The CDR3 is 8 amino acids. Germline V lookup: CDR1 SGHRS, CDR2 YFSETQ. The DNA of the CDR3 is TGCGCCAGCAGCGGGGGGGACTTC. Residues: CASSGGDF.

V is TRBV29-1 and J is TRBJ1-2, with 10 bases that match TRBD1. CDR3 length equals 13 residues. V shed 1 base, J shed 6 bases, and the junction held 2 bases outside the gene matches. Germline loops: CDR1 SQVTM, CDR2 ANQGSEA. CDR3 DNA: TGCAGCGTTGAAGGGGGGACAGGGGATGGCTACACCTTC. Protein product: CSVEGGTGDGYTF.

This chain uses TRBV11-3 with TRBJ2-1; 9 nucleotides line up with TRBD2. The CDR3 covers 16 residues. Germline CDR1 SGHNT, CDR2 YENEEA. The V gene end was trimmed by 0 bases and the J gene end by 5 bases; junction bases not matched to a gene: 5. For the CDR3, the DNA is TGTGCCAGCAGCTTAGACGCTAGCGGGACTCACAATGAGCAGTTCTTC. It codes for CASSLDASGTHNEQFF. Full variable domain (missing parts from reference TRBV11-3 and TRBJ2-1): EAGVVQSPRYKIIEKKQPVAFWCNPISGHNTLYWYLQNLGQGPELLIRYENEEAVDDSQLPKDRFSAERLKGVDSTLKIQPAELGDSAVYLCASSLDASGTHNEQFFGPGTRLTVL.

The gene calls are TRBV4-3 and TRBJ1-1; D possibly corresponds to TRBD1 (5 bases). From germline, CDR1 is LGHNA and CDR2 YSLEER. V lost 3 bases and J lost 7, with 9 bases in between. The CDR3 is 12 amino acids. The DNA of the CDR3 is TGCGCCAGCAGCCATTTGGGGGGTGAAGCTTTCTTT. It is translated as CASSHLGGEAFF.

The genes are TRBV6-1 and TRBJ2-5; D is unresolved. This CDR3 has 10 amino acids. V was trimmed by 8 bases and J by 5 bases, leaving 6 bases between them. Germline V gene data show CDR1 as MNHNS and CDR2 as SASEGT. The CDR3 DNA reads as TGTGCCAGCGGAGATGAGACCCAGTACTTC. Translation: CASGDETQYF.

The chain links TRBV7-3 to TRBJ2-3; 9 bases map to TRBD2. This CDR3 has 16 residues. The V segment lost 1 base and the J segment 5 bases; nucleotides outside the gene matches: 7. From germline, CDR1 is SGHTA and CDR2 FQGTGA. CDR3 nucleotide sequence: TGTGCCAGCAGCTTAAGCGGCGGGGGGGACAGAGATACGCAGTATTTT. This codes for CASSLSGGGDRDTQYF.

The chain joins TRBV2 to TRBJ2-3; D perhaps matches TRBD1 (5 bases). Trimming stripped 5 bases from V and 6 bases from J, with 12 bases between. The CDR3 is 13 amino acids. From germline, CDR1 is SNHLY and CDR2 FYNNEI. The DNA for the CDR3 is TGTGCCAGCAGTTCCTCTCCAGGGGATACGCAGTATTTT. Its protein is CASSSSPGDTQYF.

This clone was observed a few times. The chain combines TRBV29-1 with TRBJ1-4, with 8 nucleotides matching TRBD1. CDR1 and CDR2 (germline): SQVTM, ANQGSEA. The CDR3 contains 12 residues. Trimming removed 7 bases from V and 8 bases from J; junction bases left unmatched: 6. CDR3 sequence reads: CSARGTGEKLFF. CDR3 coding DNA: TGCAGCGCTCGGGGGACAGGAGAAAAACTGTTTTTT. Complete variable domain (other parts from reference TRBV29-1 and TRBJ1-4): SAVISQKPSRDICQRGTSLTIQCQVDSQVTMMFWYRQQPGQSLTLIATANQGSEATYESGFVIDKFPISRPNLTFSTLTVSNMSPEDSSIYLCSARGTGEKLFFGSGTQLSVL.